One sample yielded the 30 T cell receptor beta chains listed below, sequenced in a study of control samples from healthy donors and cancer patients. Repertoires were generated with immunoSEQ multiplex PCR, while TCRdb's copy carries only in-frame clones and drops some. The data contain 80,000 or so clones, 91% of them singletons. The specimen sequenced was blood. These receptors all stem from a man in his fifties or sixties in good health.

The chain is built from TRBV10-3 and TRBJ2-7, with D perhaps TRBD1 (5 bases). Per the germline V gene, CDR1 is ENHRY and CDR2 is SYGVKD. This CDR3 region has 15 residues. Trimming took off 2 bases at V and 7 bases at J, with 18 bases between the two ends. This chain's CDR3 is CAISETQGRDREQYF. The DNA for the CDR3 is TGTGCCATCAGTGAGACCCAGGGAAGGGATCGGGAGCAGTACTTC.

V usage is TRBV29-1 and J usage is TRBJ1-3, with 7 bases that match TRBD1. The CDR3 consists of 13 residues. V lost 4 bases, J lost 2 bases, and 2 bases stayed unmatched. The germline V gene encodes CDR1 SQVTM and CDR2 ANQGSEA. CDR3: CSVGQGAGNTIYF. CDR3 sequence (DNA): TGCAGCGTTGGGCAGGGGGCTGGAAACACCATATATTTT.

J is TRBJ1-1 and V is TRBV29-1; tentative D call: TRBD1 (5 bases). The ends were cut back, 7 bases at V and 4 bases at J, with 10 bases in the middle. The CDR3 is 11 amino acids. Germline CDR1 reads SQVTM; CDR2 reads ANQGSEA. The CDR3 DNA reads TGCAGCGGGGGGGTTCTCACTGAAGCTTTCTTT. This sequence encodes CSGGVLTEAFF.

The CDR3 nucleotides are TGTGCCAGCAGCTTAAACCGGGCTCTGGGGTATGAGCAGTTCTTC. Translating gives CASSLNRALGYEQFF. The chain has TRBV11-2 and TRBJ2-1; D is undetermined. CDR3 length: 15 residues. Germline values: CDR1 SGHAT, CDR2 FQNNGV. V shed 2 bases and J shed 8 bases, with 16 bases lying between them.

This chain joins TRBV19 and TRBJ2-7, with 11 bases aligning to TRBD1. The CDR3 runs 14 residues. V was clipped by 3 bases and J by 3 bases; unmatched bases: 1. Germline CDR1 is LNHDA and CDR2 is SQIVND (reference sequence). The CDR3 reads CASSMGQGGYEQYF. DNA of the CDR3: TGTGCCAGTAGTATGGGACAGGGGGGCTACGAGCAGTACTTC.

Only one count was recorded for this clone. CDR3: CASSQVAGVDTIYF. The CDR3 bases are TGTGCCAGCAGCCAAGTAGCAGGGGTTGACACCATATATTTT. The chain carries TRBV14 and TRBJ1-3; maybe TRBD1 (6 bases). Germline assignment: CDR1 SGHDN and CDR2 FVKESK. V was trimmed by 1 base and J by 8 bases, leaving 12 bases between them. The CDR3 has 14 residues.

The chain's CDR3 is CASSPQLLATGTDTQYF. The CDR3 DNA follows: TGTGCCAGCAGCCCGCAGTTATTGGCTACGGGAACAGATACGCAGTATTTT. V is TRBV13 and J is TRBJ2-3, with D possibly matching TRBD2 (5 bases). Germline lookup yields CDR1 PRHDT and CDR2 FYEKMQ (reference sequence). The CDR3 totals 17 residues. Trimming pared 5 bases from V and 3 bases from J, leaving 21 bases between.

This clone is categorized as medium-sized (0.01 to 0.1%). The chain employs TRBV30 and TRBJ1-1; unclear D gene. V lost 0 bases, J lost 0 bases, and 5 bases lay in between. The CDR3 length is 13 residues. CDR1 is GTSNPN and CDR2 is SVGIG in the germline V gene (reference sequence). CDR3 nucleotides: TGTGCCTGGAGTGTACAAGTGAACACTGAAGCTTTCTTT. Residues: CAWSVQVNTEAFF.

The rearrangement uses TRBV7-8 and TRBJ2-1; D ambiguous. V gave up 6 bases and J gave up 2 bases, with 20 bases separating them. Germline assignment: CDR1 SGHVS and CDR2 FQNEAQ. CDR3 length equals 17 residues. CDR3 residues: CASSPPLRHGPYNEQFF. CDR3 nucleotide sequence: TGTGCCAGCAGTCCCCCCTTGCGCCACGGGCCCTACAATGAGCAGTTCTTC. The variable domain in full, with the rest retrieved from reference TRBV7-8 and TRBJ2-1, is GAGVSQSPRYKVAKRGQDVALRCDPISGHVSLFWYQQALGQGPEFLTYFQNEAQLDKSGLPSDRFFAERPEGSVSTLKIQRTQQEDSAVYLCASSPPLRHGPYNEQFFGPGTRLTVL.

The CDR3 sequence is CARAGPSTDTQYF. As DNA, the CDR3 is TGTGCCAGAGCGGGGCCTAGCACAGATACGCAGTATTTT. This sequence joins TRBV6-4 and TRBJ2-3; 7 bases fit TRBD2. The CDR3 runs to 13 residues. V was pared by 9 bases and J by 0 bases, with 3 bases of the junction left unmatched. CDR1 is MRHNA and CDR2 is SNTAGT in the germline V gene.

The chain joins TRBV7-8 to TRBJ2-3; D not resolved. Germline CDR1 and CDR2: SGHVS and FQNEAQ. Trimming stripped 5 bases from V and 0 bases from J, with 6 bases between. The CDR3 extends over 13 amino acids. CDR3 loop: CASSLDSTDTQYF. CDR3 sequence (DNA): TGTGCCAGCAGCCTCGACAGCACAGATACGCAGTATTTT.

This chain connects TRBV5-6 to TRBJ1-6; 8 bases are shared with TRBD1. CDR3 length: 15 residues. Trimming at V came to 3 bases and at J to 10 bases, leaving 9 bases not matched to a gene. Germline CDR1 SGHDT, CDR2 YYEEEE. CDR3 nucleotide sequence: TGTGCCAGCAGCTGGGGGGGACAGGTAAAATCACCCCTCCACTTT. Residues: CASSWGGQVKSPLHF.

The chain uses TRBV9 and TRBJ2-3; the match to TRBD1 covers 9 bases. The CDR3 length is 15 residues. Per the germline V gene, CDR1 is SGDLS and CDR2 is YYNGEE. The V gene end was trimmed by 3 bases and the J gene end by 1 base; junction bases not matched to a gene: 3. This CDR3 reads CASSERTGGTDTQYF. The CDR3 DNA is TGTGCCAGCAGCGAGCGGACAGGGGGCACAGATACGCAGTATTTT.

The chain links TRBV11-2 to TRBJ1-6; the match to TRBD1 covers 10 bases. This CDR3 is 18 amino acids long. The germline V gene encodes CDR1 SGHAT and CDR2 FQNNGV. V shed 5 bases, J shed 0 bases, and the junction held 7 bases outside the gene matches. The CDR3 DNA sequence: TGTGCCAGCAGCCCCTGGACAGGGGGGAGCTCCTATAATTCACCCCTCCACTTT. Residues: CASSPWTGGSSYNSPLHF.

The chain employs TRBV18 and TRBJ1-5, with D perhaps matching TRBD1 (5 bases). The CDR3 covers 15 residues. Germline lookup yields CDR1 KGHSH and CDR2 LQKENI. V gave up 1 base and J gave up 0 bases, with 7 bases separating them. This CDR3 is CASSPRGDSNQPQHF. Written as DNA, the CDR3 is TGTGCCAGCTCACCACGGGGGGATAGCAATCAGCCCCAGCATTTT.

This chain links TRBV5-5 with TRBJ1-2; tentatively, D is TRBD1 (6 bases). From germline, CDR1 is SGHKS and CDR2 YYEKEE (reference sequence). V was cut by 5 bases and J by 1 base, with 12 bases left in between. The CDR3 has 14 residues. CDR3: CASSSRGLNYGYTF. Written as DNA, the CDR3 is TGTGCCAGCAGTAGCAGGGGCCTTAACTATGGCTACACCTTC.

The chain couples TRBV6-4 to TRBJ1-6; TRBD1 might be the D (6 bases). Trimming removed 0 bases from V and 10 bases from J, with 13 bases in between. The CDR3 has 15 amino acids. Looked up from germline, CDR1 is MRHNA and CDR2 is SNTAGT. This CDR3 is CASSDSRGGSSPLHF. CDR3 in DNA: TGTGCCAGCAGTGACTCGAGGGGGGGAAGCTCACCCCTCCACTTT.

CDR3 DNA: TGTGCCAGCAGAGGGTCAGAGACCCAGTACTTC. Translated: CASRGSETQYF. V usage is TRBV6-5 and J usage is TRBJ2-5, with no clear D. V was shortened by 6 bases and J by 4 bases, with 6 bases between the two germline ends. The length of the CDR3 is 11 residues. Germline-derived CDR1 and CDR2 are MNHEY and SVGAGI.

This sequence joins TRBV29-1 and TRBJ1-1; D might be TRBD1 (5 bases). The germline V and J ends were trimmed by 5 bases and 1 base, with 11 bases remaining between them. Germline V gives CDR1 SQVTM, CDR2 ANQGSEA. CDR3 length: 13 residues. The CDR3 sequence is CSVRKGTNTEAFF. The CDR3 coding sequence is TGCAGCGTTCGAAAGGGGACGAACACTGAAGCTTTCTTT.

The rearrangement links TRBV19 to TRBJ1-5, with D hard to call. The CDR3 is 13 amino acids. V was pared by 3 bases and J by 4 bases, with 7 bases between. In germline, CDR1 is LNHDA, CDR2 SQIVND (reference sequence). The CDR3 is CASSMGRNQPQHF. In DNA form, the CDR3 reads TGTGCCAGTAGTATGGGCCGTAATCAGCCCCAGCATTTT.

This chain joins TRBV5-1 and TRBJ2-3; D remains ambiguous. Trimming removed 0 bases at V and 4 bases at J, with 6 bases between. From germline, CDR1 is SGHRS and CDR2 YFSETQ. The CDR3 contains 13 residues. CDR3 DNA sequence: TGCGCCAGCAGCTTGGGGGGTTCAGATACGCAGTATTTT. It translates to CASSLGGSDTQYF.

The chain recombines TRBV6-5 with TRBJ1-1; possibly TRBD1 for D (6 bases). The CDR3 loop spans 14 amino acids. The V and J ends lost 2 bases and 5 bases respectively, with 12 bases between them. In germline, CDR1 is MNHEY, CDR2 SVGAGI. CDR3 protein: CASSYGQGRTEAFF. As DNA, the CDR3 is TGTGCCAGCAGTTACGGGCAGGGGCGGACTGAAGCTTTCTTT.

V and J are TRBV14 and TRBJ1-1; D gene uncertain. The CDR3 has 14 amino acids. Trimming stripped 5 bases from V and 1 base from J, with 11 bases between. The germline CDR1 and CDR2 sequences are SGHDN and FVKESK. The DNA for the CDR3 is TGTGCCAGCAGCTCTACGGACGGGAACACTGAAGCTTTCTTT. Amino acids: CASSSTDGNTEAFF.

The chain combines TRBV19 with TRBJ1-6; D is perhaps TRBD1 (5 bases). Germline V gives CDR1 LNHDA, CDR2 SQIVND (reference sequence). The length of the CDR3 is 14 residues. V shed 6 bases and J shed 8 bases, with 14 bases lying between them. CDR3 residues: CASRRAGRDSPLHF. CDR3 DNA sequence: TGTGCCAGTAGGAGGGCAGGGCGAGATTCACCCCTCCACTTT.

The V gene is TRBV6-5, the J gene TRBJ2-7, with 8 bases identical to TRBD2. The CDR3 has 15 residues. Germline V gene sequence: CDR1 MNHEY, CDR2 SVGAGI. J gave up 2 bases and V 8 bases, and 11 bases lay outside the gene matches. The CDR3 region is CASSREERGPYEQYF. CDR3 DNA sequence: TGTGCCAGCTCCCGCGAGGAGCGGGGGCCCTACGAGCAGTACTTC.

The CDR3 sequence is CASSPGTYEQYF. For the CDR3, the DNA is TGTGCCAGCTCACCAGGGACCTACGAGCAGTACTTC. The chain has TRBV18 and TRBJ2-7; unclear D gene. The CDR3 sequence is 12 residues long. Trimming left V 2 bases short and J 2 bases short, with 4 bases between. Germline lookup yields CDR1 KGHSH and CDR2 LQKENI.

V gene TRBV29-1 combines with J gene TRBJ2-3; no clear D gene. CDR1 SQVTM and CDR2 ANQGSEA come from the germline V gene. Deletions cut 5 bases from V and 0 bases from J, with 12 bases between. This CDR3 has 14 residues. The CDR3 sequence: CSVSPGRSTDTQYF. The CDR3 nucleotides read TGCAGCGTTTCTCCCGGAAGGAGCACAGATACGCAGTATTTT.

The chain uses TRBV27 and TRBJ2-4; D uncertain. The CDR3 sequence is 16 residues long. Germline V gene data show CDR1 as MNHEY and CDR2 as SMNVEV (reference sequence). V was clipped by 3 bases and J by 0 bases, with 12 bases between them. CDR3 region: CASSLVQNLAKNIQYF. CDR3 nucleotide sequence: TGTGCCAGCAGTTTGGTACAGAACCTAGCCAAAAACATTCAGTACTTC.

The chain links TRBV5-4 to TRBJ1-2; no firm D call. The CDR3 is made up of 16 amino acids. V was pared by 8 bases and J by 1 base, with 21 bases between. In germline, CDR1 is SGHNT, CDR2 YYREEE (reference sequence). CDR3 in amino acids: CASTEGLIPLNYGYTF. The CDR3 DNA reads TGTGCCAGTACGGAGGGTCTAATTCCACTTAACTATGGCTACACCTTC.

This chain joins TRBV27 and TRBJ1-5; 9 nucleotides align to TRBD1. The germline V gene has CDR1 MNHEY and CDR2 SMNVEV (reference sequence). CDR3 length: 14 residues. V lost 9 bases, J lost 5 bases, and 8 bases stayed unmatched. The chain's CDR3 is CASSPGQGYQPQHF. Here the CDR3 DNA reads TGTGCCAGTTCACCGGGACAGGGATATCAGCCCCAGCATTTT.